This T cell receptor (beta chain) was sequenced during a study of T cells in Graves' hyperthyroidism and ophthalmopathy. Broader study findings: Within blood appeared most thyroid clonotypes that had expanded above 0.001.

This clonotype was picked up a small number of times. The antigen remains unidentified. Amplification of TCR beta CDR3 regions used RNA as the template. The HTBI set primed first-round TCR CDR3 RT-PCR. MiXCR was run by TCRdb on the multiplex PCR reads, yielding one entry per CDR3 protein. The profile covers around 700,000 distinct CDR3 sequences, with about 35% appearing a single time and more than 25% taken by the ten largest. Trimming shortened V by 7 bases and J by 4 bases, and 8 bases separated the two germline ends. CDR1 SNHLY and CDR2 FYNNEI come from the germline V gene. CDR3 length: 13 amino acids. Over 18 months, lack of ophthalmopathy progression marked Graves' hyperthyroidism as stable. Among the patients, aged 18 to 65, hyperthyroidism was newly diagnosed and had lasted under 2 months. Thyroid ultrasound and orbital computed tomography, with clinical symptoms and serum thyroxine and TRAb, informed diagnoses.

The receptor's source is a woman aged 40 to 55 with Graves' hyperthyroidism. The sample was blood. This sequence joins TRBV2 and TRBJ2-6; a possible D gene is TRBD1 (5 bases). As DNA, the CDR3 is TGTGCCAGCATCAGGGTAGGGGCCAACGTCCTGACTTTC. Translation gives CASIRVGANVLTF.